The present T cell receptor beta chain was sequenced within a study of neurological immune-mediated disorders. The V gene's germline CDR1 is LGHNA and CDR2 YNFKEQ. The CDR3 sequence is 15 residues long. In regard to this clonotype: One junction end disagrees with the germline gene, perhaps due to a read error.

TCRdb itself ran the 5' RACE reads through MiXCR, one entry per CDR3 protein. The profile covers about 48,000 distinct CDR3 sequences, with about 23% appearing a single time and around a quarter taken by the ten largest. The TCR comes from a woman between 65 and 79 years old in good health. This chain connects TRBV4-2 to TRBJ2-3; 7 nucleotides agree with TRBD1. The specimen sequenced was PBMCs. The CDR3 nucleotides are TGTGACAGCAGCCTCCGGGACAGCCTCACAGATACGCAGTATTTT. Translated: CDSSLRDSLTDTQYF.